One sample yielded the 19 T cell receptor beta chains listed below, sequenced in a study of vaccination effects on CD4 cells after COVID-19 (dated by TCRdb to between 2021 and 2024). These TCRs are of unknown antigen specificity. After less than 13 days of culture, CD4+ T cells were isolated with the EasySep CD4+ T cell isolation kit. Convalescent patients had PCR-confirmed SARS-CoV-2 infection between March and December 2020, before Alpha, Beta and Delta variants emerged in the United States. Two doses of either the BNT162b2 or the mRNA-1273 mRNA SARS-CoV-2 vaccine were administered to participants. Receptor libraries were prepared by the immunoSEQ multiplex PCR assay. TCRdb took over this immuneACCESS table, retaining in-frame rearrangements with V and J assigned. Such tables are incomplete; in checked studies, under half of the missing clones stem from an unresolved V gene, and the remainder is unexplained. The sample includes about 50,000 clones, with around three quarters observed a single time. Jointly, the top ten make up about 5% of the sample.

The sequencing used CD4+ T cells from PBMCs cultured without peptide, collected after COVID-19 vaccination. These receptors originate from a human donor who had a prior SARS-CoV-2 infection.

This clone was seen a single time. This sequence joins TRBV18 and TRBJ1-3; no clear D gene. The germline V and J ends were trimmed by 2 bases and 2 bases, with 10 bases remaining between them. Per germline, CDR1 KGHSH and CDR2 LQKENI. This CDR3 contains 15 residues. This chain's CDR3 is CASSPIGVPGNTIYF. CDR3 bases: TGTGCCAGCTCACCAATTGGGGTACCTGGAAACACCATATATTTT.

J is TRBJ2-2 and V is TRBV19, with 7 nucleotides matching TRBD2. With V trimmed by 3 bases and J by 4 bases, 8 bases remained unmatched. Per germline, CDR1 LNHDA and CDR2 SQIVND (reference sequence). This CDR3 contains 16 residues. DNA of the CDR3: TGTGCCAGTAGTATGGTAGGAGCGGGGAGCACCGGGGAGCTGTTTTTT. Translation gives CASSMVGAGSTGELFF.

The chain is built from TRBV27 and TRBJ2-7; the D gene is possibly TRBD1 (5 bases). Germline CDR1 MNHEY, CDR2 SMNVEV (reference sequence). The CDR3 spans 13 residues. The V and J ends lost 3 bases and 0 bases respectively, with 6 bases between them. The CDR3 DNA sequence: TGTGCCAGCAGTTTTAGGGGCTCCTACGAGCAGTACTTC. This codes for CASSFRGSYEQYF.

This clone has a handful of counts. This sequence joins TRBV2 and TRBJ1-5; possible D gene TRBD1, 6 bases. CDR3 length: 14 residues. Germline V gives CDR1 SNHLY, CDR2 FYNNEI. The V end was cut by 4 bases, the J end by 6 bases, with 13 bases between. The CDR3 nucleotides read TGTGCCAGCAGTGGTAGGGGGGCCGGTCAGCCCCAGCATTTT. Translated, it gives CASSGRGAGQPQHF.

This chain connects TRBV18 to TRBJ1-2; D not resolved. With 8 bases removed from V and 0 bases from J, the gap between germline ends came to 10 bases. This CDR3 has 13 amino acids. Germline CDR1 reads KGHSH; CDR2 reads LQKENI. CDR3 bases: TGTGCCAGCGCGACTACCACTAACTATGGCTACACCTTC. Amino acid sequence: CASATTTNYGYTF.

This chain uses TRBV6-2 or TRBV6-3 with TRBJ1-2; 8 bases map to TRBD1. In germline, CDR1 is MNHEY, CDR2 SVGEGT. The CDR3 is made up of 15 amino acids. V shed 5 bases and J 8 bases; nucleotides not matched to a gene: 13. The CDR3 sequence: CASSRTGQGRYGYTF. CDR3 in DNA: TGTGCCAGCAGTCGAACCGGACAGGGAAGATACGGCTACACCTTC.

The genes are TRBV24-1 and TRBJ2-2; 7 bases align to TRBD2. V dropped 0 bases and J dropped 4; count of bases not matched to a gene: 7. The germline V gene has CDR1 KGHDR and CDR2 SFDVKD. This CDR3 region has 17 residues. The CDR3 nucleotides are TGTGCCACCAGTGATTTGTCCGGAGCGGGGACCACCGGGGAGCTGTTTTTT. Its protein product is CATSDLSGAGTTGELFF.

J is TRBJ1-1 and V is TRBV5-1, with D possibly TRBD1 on 5 matching bases. From germline, CDR1 is SGHRS and CDR2 YFSETQ. V lost 5 bases, J lost 1 base, and 6 bases lay in between. The CDR3 has 12 residues. The CDR3 nucleotides are TGCGCCAGCAGTACAGGGAACACTGAAGCTTTCTTT. It is translated as CASSTGNTEAFF.

This clone was picked up a small number of times. This chain connects TRBV7-9 to TRBJ2-3, with D tentatively TRBD1 (5 bases). This CDR3 region has 15 residues. Germline CDR1 is SEHNR and CDR2 is FQNEAQ (reference sequence). V was trimmed by 6 bases and J by 0 bases, leaving 13 bases between them. The CDR3 spells CASSRIRASTDTQYF. The CDR3 nucleotides are TGTGCCAGCAGTCGAATCAGGGCCAGCACAGATACGCAGTATTTT. Variable domain in full (rest from reference TRBV7-9 and TRBJ2-3): DTGVSQNPRHKITKRGQNVTFRCDPISEHNRLYWYRQTLGQGPEFLTYFQNEAQLEKSRLLSDRFSAERPKGSFSTLEIQRTEQGDSAMYLCASSRIRASTDTQYFGPGTRLTVL.

The CDR3 coding sequence is TGTGCCAGCAGCCAAGAGGACAGAAGAAATGAAAAACTGTTTTTT. Protein: CASSQEDRRNEKLFF. The chain couples TRBV3-1 (or the pseudogene TRBV3-2) to TRBJ1-4; D is perhaps TRBD1 (6 bases). V was clipped by 0 bases and J by 5 bases, with 10 bases between them. Germline V CDR1 and CDR2: LGHDT, YNNKEL (reference sequence). This CDR3 comprises 15 residues.

To note about this clone: The junction and the germline gene differ at one end; a read error may be behind it. The chain combines TRBV25-1 with TRBJ1-1, with unresolved D. CDR3 length: 15 amino acids. Looked up from germline, CDR1 is MGHDK and CDR2 is SYGVNS. CDR3 coding DNA: TGTGCCAGCAGTGACCCCGGGCTAGGGAACACTGAGGCTTTCTTT. It is translated as CASSDPGLGNTEAFF.

This chain connects TRBV5-1 to TRBJ2-7; D may be TRBD2 (6 bases). Per the germline V gene, CDR1 is SGHRS and CDR2 is YFSETQ. The CDR3 loop spans 16 amino acids. Trimming left V 0 bases short and J 0 bases short, with 13 bases between. CDR3 sequence (DNA): TGCGCCAGCAGCTTGGGTGCGGGGATACGCTCCTACGAGCAGTACTTC. Translated: CASSLGAGIRSYEQYF.

V is TRBV7-9 and J is TRBJ1-1, with D perhaps TRBD1 (6 bases). V was pared by 1 base and J by 9 bases, with 18 bases between. The CDR3 sequence is 15 residues long. Germline CDR1 SEHNR, CDR2 FQNEAQ (reference sequence). CDR3 nucleotide sequence: TGTGCCAGCAGCTTAGGGGGACAAGACAGGTCAAAAGCTTTCTTT. Translated: CASSLGGQDRSKAFF.

The CDR3 region is CASSRGLGSSYNSPLHF. The DNA for the CDR3 is TGTGCCAGCAGCAGGGGACTGGGGAGCTCCTATAATTCACCCCTCCACTTT. The chain has TRBV5-5 and TRBJ1-6; TRBD1 might be the D (5 bases). CDR3 length: 17 amino acids. CDR1 SGHKS and CDR2 YYEKEE come from the germline V gene (reference sequence). V was shortened by 4 bases and J by 0 bases, with 14 bases between the two germline ends.

The V gene is TRBV6-5, the J gene TRBJ1-1, with D possibly being TRBD1 (5 bases). CDR3 length: 14 residues. V lost 0 bases and J lost 5, with 10 bases in between. Germline V CDR1 and CDR2: MNHEY, SVGAGI. CDR3 amino acids: CASSYSAGRTEAFF. CDR3 sequence (DNA): TGTGCCAGCAGTTACTCTGCAGGGCGAACTGAAGCTTTCTTT.

The rearrangement uses TRBV11-2 and TRBJ2-7; TRBD2 agrees at 7 bases. V lost 0 bases and J lost 5; bases outside the gene matches: 7. The V gene's germline CDR1 is SGHAT and CDR2 FQNNGV. This CDR3 has 15 amino acids. CDR3 residues: CASSLEVAGVHEQYF. The DNA of the CDR3 is TGTGCCAGCAGCTTAGAAGTAGCGGGTGTCCACGAGCAGTACTTC.

This clone is a singleton in its sample. V gene TRBV7-2 combines with J gene TRBJ2-5; possibly TRBD2 for D (5 bases). Trimming cost V 4 bases and J 7 bases, with 16 bases left between them. Germline-derived CDR1 and CDR2 are SGHTA and FQGNSA. This CDR3 spans 14 amino acids. For the CDR3, the DNA is TGTGCCAGCAGCTCTGTTGGGGAGTCAGGGACCCAGTACTTC. Translation: CASSSVGESGTQYF.

The CDR3 DNA reads as TGTGCCTGGAGTGGGGGGGCCGCAAGAGTGCCAGATACGCAGTATTTT. This gives the protein CAWSGGAARVPDTQYF. V gene TRBV30 combines with J gene TRBJ2-3; D assignment may be TRBD1 or TRBD2 (6 bases each). Trimming cost V 1 base and J 4 bases, with 18 bases left between them. CDR3 length: 16 amino acids. CDR1 and CDR2 from the germline V gene are GTSNPN and SVGIG (reference sequence).

The chain couples TRBV14 to TRBJ2-7; D assignment may be TRBD1 or TRBD2 (7 bases each). CDR3 length: 16 amino acids. Deletions cut 1 base from V and 1 base from J, with 14 bases between. Germline-derived CDR1 and CDR2 are SGHDN and FVKESK. DNA of the CDR3: TGTGCCAGCAGCCAAGCTTGGCAGGGGGGGTCCTACGAGCAGTACTTC. Amino acids: CASSQAWQGGSYEQYF.